Listed below are T cell receptor beta chains from one sample, sequenced in a study of T cell changes during pregnancy in multiple sclerosis. Profiling relied on immunoSEQ multiplex PCR, and the TCRdb table lists in-frame clones only, not all of them. The sample holds roughly 120,000 clones; 93% are singletons and the top ten take approximately 6.2%. The sequenced sample was peripheral blood, obtained before pregnancy. The receptors were gathered from a female donor with multiple sclerosis, enrolled in a pregnancy study. CDR3s include the opening cysteine and the closing phenylalanine or tryptophan. Fields, in order: J gene, V gene, D gene, clone size, CDR3 DNA, CDR3 protein. The D gene is left open where the match is weak. Only some rows state a clone size, as once, few, many or a class for expanded clones.

TRBJ1-1 | TRBV18 | . | . | TGTGCCAGCTCCAGCGTAAGAGAAAGTGAAGCTTTCTTT | CASSSVRESEAFF
TRBJ2-2 | TRBV7-8 | TRBD1 | . | TGTGCCAGCAGCCCACGCAGGGGGCGGGCCGGGGAGCTGTTTTTT | CASSPRRGRAGELFF
TRBJ2-1 | TRBV5-1 | TRBD2 | . | TGCGCCAGCAGCCGACCGAAGGAGCGGGATGTCAATGAGCAGTTCTTC | CASSRPKERDVNEQFF
TRBJ2-5 | TRBV27 | . | . | TGTGCCAGCAGTCCAATACCTACGCTAGAGACCCAGTACTTC | CASSPIPTLETQYF
TRBJ2-7 | TRBV11-2 | TRBD1 | once | TGTGCCAGCAGCGTAACCGGGACAGACTACGAGCAGTACTTC | CASSVTGTDYEQYF
TRBJ1-1 | TRBV6-1 | . | . | TGTGCCAGCAGCCAAGAGGGCTACACTGAAGCTTTCTTT | CASSQEGYTEAFF
TRBJ2-6 | TRBV27 | TRBD1 | . | TGTGCCAGGGGGACAGGGGCGAACTCTGGGGCCAACGTCCTGACTTTC | CARGTGANSGANVLTF
TRBJ2-7 | TRBV7-2 | TRBD2 | once | TGTGCCAGCAGCCCCGGACTAGCGGGGGCCTACTACGAGCAGTACTTC | CASSPGLAGAYYEQYF
TRBJ1-1 | TRBV28 | . | . | TGTGCCAGCAGTTTAACCGGGAACACTGAAGCTTTCTTT | CASSLTGNTEAFF
TRBJ2-6 | TRBV30 | . | . | TGTGCCTGGAACGTAGGGACTTTCTCTGGGGCCAACGTCCTGACTTTC | CAWNVGTFSGANVLTF
TRBJ2-1 | TRBV7-9 | . | . | TGTGCCAGCAGCTTAGGCGGGGCCTCCTACAATGAGCAGTTCTTC | CASSLGGASYNEQFF
TRBJ1-6 | TRBV7-2 | . | once | TGTGCCAGCAGCTTCGGGGTGTCCTCACCCCTCCACTTT | CASSFGVSSPLHF
TRBJ2-7 | TRBV2 | . | . | TGTGCCAGCAGTGAAGCCCTAGGGGGCGAGCAGTACTTC | CASSEALGGEQYF
TRBJ2-1 | TRBV5-1 | TRBD2 | . | TGCGCCAGCAGCTCCGGGACTAGCGGGAGGAAGTACAATGAGCAGTTCTTC | CASSSGTSGRKYNEQFF
TRBJ1-3 | TRBV6-1 | TRBD1 | . | TGTGCCAGCAGTGAACAGGGGGAGGCTGGAAACACCATATATTTT | CASSEQGEAGNTIYF
TRBJ2-3 | TRBV7-8 | TRBD2 | . | TGTGCCAGCAGCTTACAATCCCTAGCGGGGGGGCCGGGTGATACGCAGTATTTT | CASSLQSLAGGPGDTQYF
TRBJ1-1 | TRBV9 | TRBD1 | . | TGTGCCAGCAGCGTAGAACAGGGGGTCTTGGTTAACACTGAAGCTTTCTTT | CASSVEQGVLVNTEAFF
TRBJ1-5 | TRBV5-3 | . | . | TGTGCCAGAAGCTTCGGGACACTTTATCAGCCCCAGCATTTT | CARSFGTLYQPQHF
TRBJ1-1 | TRBV10-3 | . | . | TGTGCCATCAGCTACCACTACAGGGTCTACACTGAAGCTTTCTTT | CAISYHYRVYTEAFF
TRBJ1-6 | TRBV30 | . | . | TGTGCCTGGAGTGCAAAGGGCGGGTCACCCCTCCACTTT | CAWSAKGGSPLHF
TRBJ2-1 | TRBV5-6 | . | once | TGTGCCAGCAGCTTCCGGGGGGCCCTGGCGAATGAGCAGTTCTTC | CASSFRGALANEQFF
TRBJ2-7 | TRBV23-1 | . | . | TGCGCCAGCAGTAATCAGGACGAGCAGTACTTC | CASSNQDEQYF
TRBJ2-3 | TRBV27 | TRBD2 | . | TGTGCCAGCAGGATGACTAGCGGGAGGCCCGATACGCAGTATTTT | CASRMTSGRPDTQYF
TRBJ2-2 | TRBV7-8 | . | . | TGTGCCAGCACCTCCGTGGGGAACAGGAAGAACACCGGGGAGCTGTTTTTT | CASTSVGNRKNTGELFF
TRBJ2-1 | TRBV7-3 | TRBD2 | medium-sized | TGTGCCAGCAGCCCAACGGCCGGGACTAGCTCTTACAATGAGCAGTTCTTC | CASSPTAGTSSYNEQFF
TRBJ1-2 | TRBV28 | TRBD1 | . | TGTGCCAGCAGTACTCCCGGACAGGGATATGGCTACACCTTC | CASSTPGQGYGYTF